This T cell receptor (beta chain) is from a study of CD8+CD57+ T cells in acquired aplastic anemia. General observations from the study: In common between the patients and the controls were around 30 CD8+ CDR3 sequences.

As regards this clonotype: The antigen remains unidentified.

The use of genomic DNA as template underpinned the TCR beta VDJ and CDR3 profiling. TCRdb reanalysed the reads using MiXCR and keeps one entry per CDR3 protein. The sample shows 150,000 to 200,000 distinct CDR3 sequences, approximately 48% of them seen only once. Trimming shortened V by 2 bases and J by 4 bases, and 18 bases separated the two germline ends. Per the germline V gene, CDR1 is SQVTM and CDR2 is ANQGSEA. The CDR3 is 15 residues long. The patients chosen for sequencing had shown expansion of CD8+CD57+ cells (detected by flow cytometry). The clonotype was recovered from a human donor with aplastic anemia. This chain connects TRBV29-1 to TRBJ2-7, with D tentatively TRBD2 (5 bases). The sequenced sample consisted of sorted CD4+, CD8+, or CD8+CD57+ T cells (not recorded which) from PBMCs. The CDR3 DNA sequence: TGCAGCGTTGAACTGTCCGGAGGCGGCAATTACGAGCAGTACTTC. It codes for CSVELSGGGNYEQYF.